Below are 24 T cell receptor beta chains sequenced from a single sample in a study of early T cells in non-severe SARS-CoV-2 infection. One entry per CDR3 protein, called by TCRdb with MiXCR from the 5' RACE reads. In the table there are roughly 80,000 distinct CDR3 sequences, around 11% of which are singletons. The input for sequencing was whole blood, taken at baseline. These receptors came from an adult who was a healthcare worker with PCR-confirmed SARS-CoV-2 infection or an uninfected control (not recorded which).

This clonotype appeared a few times. This sequence joins TRBV6-1 and TRBJ2-2; 10 bases line up with TRBD2. Trimming at V came to 10 bases and at J to 1 base, leaving 6 bases not matched to a gene. This CDR3 is 15 amino acids long. CDR1 MNHNS and CDR2 SASEGT come from the germline V gene. This chain's CDR3 is CATLLAGVNTGELFF. Here the CDR3 DNA reads TGTGCCACCCTCCTAGCGGGGGTGAACACCGGGGAGCTGTTTTTT.

The rearrangement joins TRBV28 to TRBJ1-1; D might be TRBD1 (6 bases). The CDR3 runs 14 residues. Looked up from germline, CDR1 is MDHEN and CDR2 is SYDVKM. Trimming stripped 7 bases from V and 5 bases from J, with 17 bases between. The CDR3 protein is CASITSGVWTEAFF. As DNA, the CDR3 is TGTGCCAGCATTACGTCAGGGGTATGGACTGAAGCTTTCTTT.

This chain links TRBV19 with TRBJ1-4; D remains ambiguous. The CDR3 has 14 amino acids. CDR1 and CDR2 from the germline V gene are LNHDA and SQIVND (reference sequence). The V and J ends lost 10 bases and 4 bases respectively, with 16 bases between them. The CDR3 sequence: CATARRIFNEKLFF. CDR3 nucleotide sequence: TGTGCCACCGCTCGGCGGATTTTTAATGAAAAACTGTTTTTT.

J is TRBJ1-4 and V is TRBV4-3, with TRBD1 identical over 8 bases. The CDR3 runs 16 residues. After removal of 4 bases from V and 4 bases from J, the junction contained 8 bases not matched to a gene. Germline assignment: CDR1 LGHNA and CDR2 YSLEER. The chain's CDR3 is CASSLGQGGNNEKLFF. The CDR3 DNA follows: TGCGCCAGCAGCCTAGGACAGGGAGGAAATAATGAAAAACTGTTTTTT.

The V gene is TRBV14, the J gene TRBJ1-2; no clear D. Trimming took 4 bases from V and 4 from J, leaving 16 bases between them. The germline V gene encodes CDR1 SGHDN and CDR2 FVKESK. The length of the CDR3 is 15 residues. The CDR3 DNA reads TGTGCCAGCAGCCCTCTTACGGGTCCGTCCTATGGCTACACCTTC. Its protein product is CASSPLTGPSYGYTF. Drawing the rest from reference TRBV14 and TRBJ1-2, the complete variable domain is EAGVTQFPSHSVIEKGQTVTLRCDPISGHDNLYWYRRVMGKEIKFLLHFVKESKQDESGMPNNRFLAERTGGTYSTLKVQPAELEDSGVYFCASSPLTGPSYGYTFGSGTRLTVV.

In its sample, this clonotype was seen a few times. The gene calls are TRBV29-1 and TRBJ2-7; D not certain. The CDR3 extends over 11 amino acids. Trimming removed 3 bases from V and 6 bases from J, with 9 bases in between. Per the germline V gene, CDR1 is SQVTM and CDR2 is ANQGSEA. The CDR3 DNA is TGCAGCGTTGATGTGGGTCGCGAGCAGTACTTC. This translates into CSVDVGREQYF.

This clonotype was seen a handful of times. The rearrangement uses TRBV20-1 and TRBJ2-3; no clear D. The length of the CDR3 is 12 residues. Germline lookup yields CDR1 DFQATT and CDR2 SNEGSKA (reference sequence). Trimming shortened V by 5 bases and J by 0 bases, and 6 bases separated the two germline ends. This CDR3 reads CSAGKSTDTQYF. Written as DNA, the CDR3 is TGCAGTGCTGGGAAGAGCACAGATACGCAGTATTTT.

V usage is TRBV4-1 and J usage is TRBJ1-4, with TRBD1 identical over 7 bases. Germline CDR1 is MGHRA and CDR2 is YSYEKL. The CDR3 is made up of 15 amino acids. V shed 0 bases and J 11 bases; nucleotides not matched to a gene: 9. CDR3 bases: TGCGCCAGCAGCCAAGATGGCGACAGGGAGAGGAAACTGTTTTTT. It translates to CASSQDGDRERKLFF.

This clonotype was counted only a few times. The chain carries TRBV2 and TRBJ2-2; 7 bases map to TRBD2. Unmatched junction bases numbered 8, after V lost 4 bases and J lost 6 bases. Germline lookup yields CDR1 SNHLY and CDR2 FYNNEI. This CDR3 comprises 15 residues. The CDR3 loop is CASSAGTTAPGELFF. The CDR3 bases are TGTGCCAGCAGTGCGGGGACTACCGCGCCCGGGGAGCTGTTTTTT.

This clonotype has only a few counts. The chain joins TRBV28 to TRBJ2-5; D is unresolved. This CDR3 comprises 11 residues. The germline V gene has CDR1 MDHEN and CDR2 SYDVKM. Trimming took 3 bases from V and 5 from J, leaving 4 bases between them. This CDR3 reads CASSFDETQYF. CDR3 nucleotide sequence: TGTGCCAGCAGTTTTGATGAGACCCAGTACTTC.

On this clonotype: A much larger clonotype is one base distant, so this may be a read error. The conserved final phenylalanine or tryptophan is absent from the CDR3, which likely points to a read error. The chain has TRBV5-4 and TRBJ2-6; 8 positions agree with TRBD1. From germline, CDR1 is SGHNT and CDR2 YYREEE (reference sequence). This CDR3 is built from 16 residues. For the CDR3, the DNA is TGTGCATCGACCGGGACAGGCCTCTCTGGGGCCAACGTCCTGACTCTC. This gives the protein CASTGTGLSGANVLTL.

This clonotype has more than one count but fewer than ten. This rearrangement joins TRBV11-2 to TRBJ2-1, with D possibly called TRBD1 or TRBD2 (6 bases each). With 2 bases removed from V and 5 bases from J, the gap between germline ends came to 13 bases. This CDR3 has 15 amino acids. Germline V CDR1 and CDR2: SGHAT, FQNNGV. The CDR3 here is CASSLSVGGNNEQFF. CDR3 sequence (DNA): TGTGCCAGCAGCTTATCTGTGGGGGGCAACAATGAGCAGTTCTTC.

This clonotype appeared many times. V usage is TRBV11-2 and J usage is TRBJ1-1, with D hard to call. The CDR3 is made up of 15 amino acids. Trimming took 5 bases from V and 11 from J, leaving 24 bases between them. Germline V gives CDR1 SGHAT, CDR2 FQNNGV. CDR3 sequence reads: CASSPEASYTIRAFF. In DNA, the CDR3 is TGTGCCAGCAGCCCTGAGGCCTCCTACACCATACGGGCTTTCTTT.

The V and J genes are TRBV5-1 and TRBJ2-7, with TRBD1 matching over 7 bases. CDR3 length: 14 amino acids. V dropped 2 bases and J dropped 0; count of bases not matched to a gene: 2. Germline V gene sequence: CDR1 SGHRS, CDR2 YFSETQ. Here the CDR3 DNA reads TGCGCCAGCAGCTTACAGGGGAGCTCCTACGAGCAGTACTTC. The encoded protein is CASSLQGSSYEQYF.

This CDR3 is CASSPFQGGSYEQYF. CDR3 nucleotides: TGTGCCAGCAGCCCATTTCAAGGGGGCTCCTACGAGCAGTACTTC. The chain joins TRBV3-1 to TRBJ2-7; possible D gene TRBD1, 6 bases. Per germline, CDR1 LGHDT and CDR2 YNNKEL (reference sequence). Trimming took 4 bases from V and 0 from J, leaving 13 bases between them. The CDR3 totals 15 residues.

This clonotype was seen at least ten times. The V gene is TRBV10-3, the J gene TRBJ2-3, with 9 bases lining up with TRBD2. This CDR3 region has 14 residues. The junction had 3 bases not matched to a gene; V was cut back by 6 bases and J by 2 bases. Germline V gives CDR1 ENHRY, CDR2 SYGVKD. The CDR3 sequence: CAIRERGDTDTQYF. As DNA, the CDR3 is TGTGCCATCAGAGAGCGGGGGGACACAGATACGCAGTATTTT.

The table lists this clonotype with many counts. V gene TRBV7-9 combines with J gene TRBJ1-2, with 8 positions matching TRBD1. CDR1 SEHNR and CDR2 FQNEAQ come from the germline V gene (reference sequence). The V and J ends lost 5 bases and 3 bases, in that order; junction bases with no gene match: 11. The CDR3 consists of 16 residues. The CDR3 sequence: CASSGETGGADYGYTF. In DNA form, the CDR3 reads TGTGCCAGCAGCGGAGAAACAGGGGGGGCCGACTATGGCTACACCTTC.

The chain joins TRBV12-3 or TRBV12-4 to TRBJ1-1, with D possibly being TRBD1 (6 bases). The CDR3 length is 13 residues. Trimming shortened V by 8 bases and J by 5 bases, and 15 bases separated the two germline ends. This CDR3 reads CASGLQGRTEAFF. CDR3 nucleotides: TGTGCCAGCGGACTACAGGGTAGGACTGAAGCTTTCTTT.

At least ten counts were recorded for this clonotype. V usage is TRBV6-5 and J usage is TRBJ1-2, with a tentative D call TRBD1 (5 bases). Germline CDR1 is MNHEY and CDR2 is SVGAGI. This CDR3 is 15 amino acids long. Deletions cut 4 bases from V and 6 bases from J, with 18 bases between. CDR3 loop: CASSSAFGGNDGYTF. The CDR3 nucleotides read TGTGCCAGCAGTTCGGCCTTTGGGGGGAATGATGGCTACACCTTC.

This rearrangement joins TRBV20-1 to TRBJ2-2, with 8 bases that match TRBD1. V dropped 0 bases and J dropped 3; count of bases not matched to a gene: 12. From germline, CDR1 is DFQATT and CDR2 SNEGSKA (reference sequence). The CDR3 runs 18 residues. The CDR3 spells CSARDLAGTGGDTGELFF. CDR3 in DNA: TGCAGTGCTAGAGATCTGGCGGGGACAGGCGGGGACACCGGGGAGCTGTTTTTT.

This clonotype was observed a handful of times. V and J are TRBV28 and TRBJ2-2; 7 bases line up with TRBD2. The CDR3 spans 15 residues. Germline CDR1 is MDHEN and CDR2 is SYDVKM. The V and J ends lost 8 bases and 6 bases, in that order; junction bases with no gene match: 12. CDR3 region: CASDGGLAAPGELFF. The CDR3 DNA sequence: TGTGCCAGCGATGGAGGGCTAGCGGCCCCCGGGGAGCTGTTTTTT.

This clonotype was found many times. DNA of the CDR3: TGTGCCAGCAGTTACAGGACGAATTCACCCCTCCACTTT. It specifies CASSYRTNSPLHF. This chain uses TRBV28 with TRBJ1-6, with a possible D match to TRBD1 (5 bases). CDR1 MDHEN and CDR2 SYDVKM come from the germline V gene. The CDR3 covers 13 residues. Deletions cut 4 bases from V and 7 bases from J, with 8 bases between.

This clonotype came up a few times. This rearrangement joins TRBV10-1 to TRBJ1-1; D unresolved. The V end was cut by 6 bases, the J end by 0 bases, with 8 bases between. Per germline, CDR1 WNHNN and CDR2 SYGVQD (reference sequence). CDR3 length: 13 amino acids. The CDR3 is CASRLDMNTEAFF. In DNA form, the CDR3 reads TGCGCCAGCAGACTCGACATGAACACTGAAGCTTTCTTT.

In this sample, this clonotype turned up a few times. The gene calls are TRBV4-1 and TRBJ1-2; 9 bases are a match to TRBD1. The V segment lost 3 bases and the J segment 4 bases; nucleotides outside the gene matches: 6. The CDR3 is 15 residues long. Germline V gene data show CDR1 as MGHRA and CDR2 as YSYEKL. In nucleotides, the CDR3 is TGCGCCAGCAGCCAGAGTGGGACAGGGACCTATGGCTACACCTTC. This encodes CASSQSGTGTYGYTF.